The 8 T cell receptor beta chains below were found in one sample sequenced in a study of blood T cells in healthy people across ages. A second PCR of about 7 to 12 cycles used a sample-barcoded 5' primer and a J-beta primer mix. TCRdb called the 5' RACE reads again in MiXCR, with one record for every CDR3 protein. The sample lists around 500,000 distinct CDR3 sequences, over 25% occurring once. These sequences were also reported in another study, on T cells of mothers and their children.

Sequencing was carried out using blood. The origin of the receptors is a boy between 2 and 10 years old in good health.

V gene TRBV4-1 combines with J gene TRBJ1-4; D possibly corresponds to TRBD1 (5 bases). The germline V and J ends were trimmed by 2 bases and 0 bases, with 10 bases remaining between them. The CDR3 is 16 amino acids. CDR1 is MGHRA and CDR2 is YSYEKL in the germline V gene. Written as DNA, the CDR3 is TGCGCCAGCAGCCAACGATCAGGGTCAACTAATGAAAAACTGTTTTTT. It specifies CASSQRSGSTNEKLFF.

The genes are TRBV7-2 and TRBJ1-2; no firm D call. There are 14 residues in the CDR3. Germline V gives CDR1 SGHTA, CDR2 FQGNSA. V gave up 1 base and J gave up 6 bases, with 12 bases separating them. The CDR3 spells CASSLDPGWDGYTF. The CDR3 DNA reads TGTGCCAGCAGCTTAGACCCCGGCTGGGATGGCTACACCTTC.

Many counts were recorded for this clonotype. The chain couples TRBV29-1 to TRBJ1-1; D is perhaps TRBD1 (5 bases). V dropped 5 bases and J dropped 4 bases, with 14 bases sitting between them. CDR1 SQVTM and CDR2 ANQGSEA come from the germline V gene. CDR3 length equals 13 residues. The CDR3 reads CSVRQPLITEAFF. The CDR3 DNA reads as TGCAGCGTTAGACAGCCATTAATCACTGAAGCTTTCTTT.

This chain uses TRBV5-1 with TRBJ1-2; a weak D match, TRBD1 (6 bases). Between the trimmed V and J ends, which lost 1 base and 4 bases, there was a span of 14 bases. The CDR3 covers 15 residues. Germline CDR1 and CDR2: SGHRS and YFSETQ. The CDR3 DNA is TGCGCCAGCAGCTTGATACTGGACAGTCTCTATGGCTACACCTTC. This gives the protein CASSLILDSLYGYTF.

This clonotype was seen only a few times. CDR3 loop: CASSQDMGGRFYNEQFF. The CDR3 coding sequence is TGCGCCAGCAGCCAAGATATGGGGGGTAGATTCTACAATGAGCAGTTCTTC. This chain links TRBV4-3 with TRBJ2-1, with D perhaps TRBD2 (6 bases). V was cut by 0 bases and J by 3 bases, with 15 bases left in between. CDR1 LGHNA and CDR2 YSLEER come from the germline V gene. This CDR3 is built from 17 residues.

The J gene is TRBJ2-5, the V gene TRBV13, with D possibly matching TRBD2 (6 bases). There are 16 residues in the CDR3. Looked up from germline, CDR1 is PRHDT and CDR2 is FYEKMQ (reference sequence). Trimming cost V 3 bases and J 5 bases, with 19 bases left between them. The CDR3 coding sequence is TGTGCCAGCAGCTTTGCCTGGGGGATCAGCGGGGAGACCCAGTACTTC. Translation gives CASSFAWGISGETQYF.

This rearrangement joins TRBV2 to TRBJ2-7; no definite D call. The CDR3 is made up of 14 amino acids. Deletions cut 1 base from V and 3 bases from J, with 10 bases between. Germline V lookup: CDR1 SNHLY, CDR2 FYNNEI. The CDR3 nucleotides are TGTGCCAGCAGTGAAGATGGTTTAGACTACGAGCAGTACTTC. Protein product: CASSEDGLDYEQYF. Complete variable domain (other parts from reference TRBV2 and TRBJ2-7): EPEVTQTPSHQVTQMGQEVILRCVPISNHLYFYWYRQILGQKVEFLVSFYNNEISEKSEIFDDQFSVERPDGSNFTLKIRSTKLEDSAMYFCASSEDGLDYEQYFGPGTRLTVT.

This clonotype turned up a few times. The CDR3 region has the DNA TGTGCCATCACTGACTCAGGGGGGCGAATCGAGACCCAGTACTTC. This codes for CAITDSGGRIETQYF. The V gene is TRBV10-3, the J gene TRBJ2-5, with a weak D call TRBD1 (7 bases). V lost 7 bases and J lost 5, with 20 bases in between. Looked up from germline, CDR1 is ENHRY and CDR2 is SYGVKD. CDR3 length: 15 residues.